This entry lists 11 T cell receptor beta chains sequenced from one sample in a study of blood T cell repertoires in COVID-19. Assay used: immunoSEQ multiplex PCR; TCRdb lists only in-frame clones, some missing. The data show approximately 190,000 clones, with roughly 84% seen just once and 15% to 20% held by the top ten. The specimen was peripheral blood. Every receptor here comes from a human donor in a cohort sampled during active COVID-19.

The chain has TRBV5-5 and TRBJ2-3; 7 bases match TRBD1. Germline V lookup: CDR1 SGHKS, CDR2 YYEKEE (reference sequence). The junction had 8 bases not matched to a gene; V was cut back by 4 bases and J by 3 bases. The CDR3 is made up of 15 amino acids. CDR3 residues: CASSPLRGFTDTQYF. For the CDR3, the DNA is TGTGCCAGCAGCCCACTCAGGGGGTTTACAGATACGCAGTATTTT. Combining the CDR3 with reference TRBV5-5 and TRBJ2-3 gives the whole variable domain DAGVTQSPTHLIKTRGQQVTLRCSPISGHKSVSWYQQVLGQGPQFIFQYYEKEERGRGNFPDRFSARQFPNYSSELNVNALLLGDSALYLCASSPLRGFTDTQYFGPGTRLTVL.

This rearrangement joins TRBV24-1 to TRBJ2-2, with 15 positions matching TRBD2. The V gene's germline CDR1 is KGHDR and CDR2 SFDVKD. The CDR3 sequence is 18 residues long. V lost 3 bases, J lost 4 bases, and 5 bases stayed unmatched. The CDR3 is CATSDRWTSGGATGELFF. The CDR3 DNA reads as TGTGCCACCAGTGATCGATGGACTAGCGGGGGGGCCACCGGGGAGCTGTTTTTT.

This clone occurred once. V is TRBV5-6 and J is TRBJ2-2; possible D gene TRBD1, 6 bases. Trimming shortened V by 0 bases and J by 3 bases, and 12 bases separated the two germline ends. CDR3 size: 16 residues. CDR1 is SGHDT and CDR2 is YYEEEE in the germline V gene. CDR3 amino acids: CASSLATGSDTGELFF. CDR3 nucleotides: TGTGCCAGCAGCTTGGCCACAGGGTCGGACACCGGGGAGCTGTTTTTT.

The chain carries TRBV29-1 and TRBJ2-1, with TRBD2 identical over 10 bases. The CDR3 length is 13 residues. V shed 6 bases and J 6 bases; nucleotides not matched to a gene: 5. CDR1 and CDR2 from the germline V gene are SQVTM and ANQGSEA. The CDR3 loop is CSVAASGSNEQFF. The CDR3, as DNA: TGCAGCGTGGCGGCTAGCGGGAGCAATGAGCAGTTCTTC.

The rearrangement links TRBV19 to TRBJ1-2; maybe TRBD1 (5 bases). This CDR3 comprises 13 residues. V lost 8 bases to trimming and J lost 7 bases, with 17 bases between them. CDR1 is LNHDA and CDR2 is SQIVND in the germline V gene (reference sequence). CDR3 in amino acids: CASSGVSGTGYTF. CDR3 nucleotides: TGTGCCAGTTCGGGCGTTAGCGGGACTGGCTACACCTTC.

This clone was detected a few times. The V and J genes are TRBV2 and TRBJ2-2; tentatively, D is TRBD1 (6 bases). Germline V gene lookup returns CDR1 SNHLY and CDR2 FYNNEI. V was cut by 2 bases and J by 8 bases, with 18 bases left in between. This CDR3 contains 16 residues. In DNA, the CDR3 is TGTGCCAGCAGTGAATGGGGAGACAGGTTCGCAGGGGAGCTGTTTTTT. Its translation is CASSEWGDRFAGELFF. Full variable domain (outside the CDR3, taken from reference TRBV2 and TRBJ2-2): EPEVTQTPSHQVTQMGQEVILRCVPISNHLYFYWYRQILGQKVEFLVSFYNNEISEKSEIFDDQFSVERPDGSNFTLKIRSTKLEDSAMYFCASSEWGDRFAGELFFGEGSRLTVL.

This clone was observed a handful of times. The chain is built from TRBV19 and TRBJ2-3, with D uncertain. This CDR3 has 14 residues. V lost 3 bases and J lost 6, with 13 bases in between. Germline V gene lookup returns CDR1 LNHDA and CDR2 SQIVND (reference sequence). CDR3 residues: CASSILSVGDTQYF. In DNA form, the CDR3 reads TGTGCCAGTAGTATCTTGAGTGTTGGTGATACGCAGTATTTT.

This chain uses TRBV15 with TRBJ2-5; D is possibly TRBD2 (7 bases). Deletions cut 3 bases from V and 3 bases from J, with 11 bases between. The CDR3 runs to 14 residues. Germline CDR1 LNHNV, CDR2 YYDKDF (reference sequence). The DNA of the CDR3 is TGTGCCACCAGCAGCGGGGGGCTGGAAGAGACCCAGTACTTC. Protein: CATSSGGLEETQYF.

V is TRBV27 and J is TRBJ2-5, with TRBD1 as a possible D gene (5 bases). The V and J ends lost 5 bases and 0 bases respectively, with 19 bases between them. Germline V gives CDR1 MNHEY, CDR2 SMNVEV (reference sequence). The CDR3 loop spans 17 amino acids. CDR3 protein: CASSPGRAPPYQETQYF. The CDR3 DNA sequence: TGTGCCAGCAGTCCCGGCAGGGCACCTCCGTACCAAGAGACCCAGTACTTC.

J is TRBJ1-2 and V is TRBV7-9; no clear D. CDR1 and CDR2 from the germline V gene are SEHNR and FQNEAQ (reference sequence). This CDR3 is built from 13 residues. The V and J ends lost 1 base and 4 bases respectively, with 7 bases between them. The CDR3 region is CASSLGEFYGYTF. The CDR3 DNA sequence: TGTGCCAGCAGCTTAGGCGAGTTCTATGGCTACACCTTC.

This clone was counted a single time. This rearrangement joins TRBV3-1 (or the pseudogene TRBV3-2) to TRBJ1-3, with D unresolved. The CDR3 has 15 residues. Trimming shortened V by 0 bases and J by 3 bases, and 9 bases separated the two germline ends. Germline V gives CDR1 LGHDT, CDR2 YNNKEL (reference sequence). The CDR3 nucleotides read TGTGCCAGCAGCCAAGATCGAACAGTTGGAAACACCATATATTTT. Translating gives CASSQDRTVGNTIYF.